The 28 T cell receptor beta chains presented below share a single source sample, sequenced in a study of chemoradiotherapy in HPV16-positive cancers. The assay was immunoSEQ multiplex PCR, and TCRdb's table has in-frame clones only and misses some. The sample includes 2,500 to 3,500 clones, around 87% of them seen just once. The sequenced sample was tumor tissue, obtained from a patient who underwent chemoradiotherapy. The source of these receptors is a human donor with HPV-associated anogenital cancer.

The chain employs TRBV6-6 and TRBJ1-1; no clear D gene. The length of the CDR3 is 16 residues. Trimming took 2 bases from V and 6 from J, leaving 19 bases between them. Germline values: CDR1 MNHNY, CDR2 SVGAGI (reference sequence). The CDR3: CASSYRPGEGGAEAFF. CDR3 DNA: TGTGCCAGCAGTTACCGTCCCGGGGAGGGCGGGGCTGAAGCTTTCTTT.

The chain recombines TRBV7-2 with TRBJ2-1, with D possibly being TRBD1 or TRBD2 (6 bases each). V lost 5 bases to trimming and J lost 2 bases, with 16 bases between them. CDR3 length: 16 residues. Germline assignment: CDR1 SGHTA and CDR2 FQGNSA. Written as DNA, the CDR3 is TGTGCCAGCAGCCACTCGGGGGCCACCACCTACAATGAGCAGTTCTTC. This gives the protein CASSHSGATTYNEQFF.

This chain links TRBV7-9 with TRBJ2-7; D tentatively reads TRBD1 or TRBD2 (5 bases each). This CDR3 is 14 amino acids long. The germline V gene has CDR1 SEHNR and CDR2 FQNEAQ (reference sequence). Trimming removed 1 base from V and 7 bases from J, with 14 bases in between. The CDR3 here is CASSLGGDFGEQYF. The CDR3 DNA reads TGTGCCAGCAGCTTAGGAGGGGATTTTGGGGAGCAGTACTTC.

This CDR3 reads CASSPRGQGFGYTF. DNA for the CDR3: TGTGCCAGCAGCCCGCGAGGACAGGGGTTCGGCTACACCTTC. The chain carries TRBV9 and TRBJ1-2; 9 bases fit TRBD1. The J segment lost 8 bases and the V segment lost 4 bases, leaving 9 bases of the junction unmatched. The CDR3 is 14 amino acids. From germline, CDR1 is SGDLS and CDR2 YYNGEE.

This sequence joins TRBV15 and TRBJ1-3, with no clear D. CDR3 size: 16 residues. Germline V gives CDR1 LNHNV, CDR2 YYDKDF (reference sequence). The germline V and J ends were trimmed by 0 bases and 1 base, with 10 bases remaining between them. The CDR3 DNA follows: TGTGCCACCAGCAGAGACAGGACTGCTTCTGGAAACACCATATATTTT. Protein sequence: CATSRDRTASGNTIYF.

With respect to this clone: Distinct nucleotide sequences in the sample also encode this CDR3. The CDR3 DNA sequence: TGTGCCAGCAGCTTTGGGGTCAATCAGCCCCAGCATTTT. Its translation: CASSFGVNQPQHF. V usage is TRBV7-2 and J usage is TRBJ1-5, with D unresolved. Germline loops: CDR1 SGHTA, CDR2 FQGNSA. Trimming removed 3 bases from V and 3 bases from J, with 6 bases in between. The CDR3 is 13 residues long.

As regards this clone: Other nucleotide sequences from this sample produce the same CDR3. The gene calls are TRBV27 and TRBJ1-5; D is ambiguous. Trimming removed 2 bases from V and 2 bases from J, with 7 bases in between. Germline-derived CDR1 and CDR2 are MNHEY and SMNVEV (reference sequence). The CDR3 is 14 residues long. CDR3 in amino acids: CASSLGQGNQPQHF. DNA of the CDR3: TGTGCCAGCAGTTTAGGTCAGGGCAATCAGCCCCAGCATTTT.

The rearrangement links TRBV7-3 to TRBJ2-4, with 7 positions matching TRBD1. The junction had 2 bases not matched to a gene; V was cut back by 2 bases and J by 7 bases. CDR3 length: 13 residues. The germline V gene encodes CDR1 SGHTA and CDR2 FQGTGA. The CDR3 nucleotides are TGTGCCAGCAGCTTAGAACAGGGGAACATTCAGTACTTC. Translating it yields CASSLEQGNIQYF.

The chain combines TRBV7-9 with TRBJ2-1; unclear D gene. In germline, CDR1 is SEHNR, CDR2 FQNEAQ (reference sequence). V lost 2 bases and J lost 5, with 13 bases in between. The CDR3 loop spans 15 amino acids. DNA for the CDR3: TGTGCCAGCAGCTTATCCGAACAGTCGCACAATGAGCAGTTCTTC. Residues: CASSLSEQSHNEQFF.

CDR3 bases: TGTGCCAGCACTGGACAACACTATGGCTACACCTTC. It encodes CASTGQHYGYTF. The chain is built from TRBV28 and TRBJ1-2, with D tentatively TRBD1 (5 bases). CDR3 length: 12 residues. Germline V lookup: CDR1 MDHEN, CDR2 SYDVKM. Trimming removed 7 bases from V and 3 bases from J, with 9 bases in between.

V and J are TRBV2 and TRBJ2-7; TRBD1 agrees at 8 bases. This CDR3 region has 14 residues. J was trimmed by 1 base and V by 6 bases; bases with no gene match: 5. Germline loops: CDR1 SNHLY, CDR2 FYNNEI. In DNA, the CDR3 is TGTGCCAGCAGCCCCGGGACAGGTTCCTACGAGCAGTACTTC. This gives the protein CASSPGTGSYEQYF. The entire variable domain, with the rest obtained from reference TRBV2 and TRBJ2-7, is as follows: EPEVTQTPSHQVTQMGQEVILRCVPISNHLYFYWYRQILGQKVEFLVSFYNNEISEKSEIFDDQFSVERPDGSNFTLKIRSTKLEDSAMYFCASSPGTGSYEQYFGPGTRLTVT.

The CDR3 here is CASSQDLGEQYF. The CDR3, as DNA: TGCGCCAGCAGCCAAGACTTGGGCGAGCAGTACTTC. The chain couples TRBV4-1 to TRBJ2-7; D call uncertain. V lost 0 bases, J lost 6 bases, and 6 bases lay in between. Germline values: CDR1 MGHRA, CDR2 YSYEKL. The CDR3 totals 12 residues.

The gene calls are TRBV5-1 and TRBJ2-7, with a tentative D call TRBD1 (6 bases). Germline V gene sequence: CDR1 SGHRS, CDR2 YFSETQ. CDR3 length: 15 residues. The germline V and J ends were trimmed by 5 bases and 1 base, with 16 bases remaining between them. In DNA, the CDR3 is TGCGCCAGCAGGCTCAATGAAGGGGGTTCCTACGAGCAGTACTTC. Translation: CASRLNEGGSYEQYF.

This rearrangement joins TRBV5-1 to TRBJ2-2; no definite D call. Germline V gives CDR1 SGHRS, CDR2 YFSETQ. The CDR3 length is 16 residues. V shed 0 bases and J shed 4 bases, with 13 bases lying between them. The CDR3 loop is CASSLAQDLRTGELFF. The CDR3 region has the DNA TGCGCCAGCAGCTTGGCCCAAGACCTCCGCACCGGGGAGCTGTTTTTT.

The genes are TRBV5-1 and TRBJ2-3; D possibly uses TRBD1 or TRBD2 (6 bases each). The CDR3 runs to 15 residues. The V end was cut by 4 bases, the J end by 4 bases, with 16 bases between. In germline, CDR1 is SGHRS, CDR2 YFSETQ. The CDR3 region has the DNA TGCGCCAGCAGCCCCTCTGGGGGGCAACCAGATACGCAGTATTTT. Residues: CASSPSGGQPDTQYF.

The rearrangement joins TRBV27 to TRBJ1-4; no definite D call. Germline V lookup: CDR1 MNHEY, CDR2 SMNVEV (reference sequence). V lost 6 bases to trimming and J lost 3 bases, with 17 bases between them. The CDR3 sequence is 16 residues long. The CDR3 protein is CASRHNSGTANEKLFF. The CDR3 region has the DNA TGTGCCAGCAGACATAATTCCGGTACTGCTAATGAAAAACTGTTTTTT.

This chain joins TRBV28 and TRBJ1-2, with 7 bases lining up with TRBD1. Germline CDR1 and CDR2: MDHEN and SYDVKM. The CDR3 has 15 amino acids. The V segment lost 1 base and the J segment 2 bases; nucleotides outside the gene matches: 4. CDR3 loop: CASSLSGGRNYGYTF. As DNA, the CDR3 is TGTGCCAGCAGTTTATCAGGGGGGAGGAACTATGGCTACACCTTC.

The CDR3 DNA reads TGTGCCAGCAGCGTAGAGGGGGGGGCTGGTGAAAAACTGTTTTTT. Protein sequence: CASSVEGGAGEKLFF. The genes are TRBV9 and TRBJ1-4, with D perhaps matching TRBD1 (6 bases). Germline CDR1 SGDLS, CDR2 YYNGEE. The V and J ends lost 0 bases and 7 bases respectively, with 13 bases between them. CDR3 length: 15 residues.

The rearrangement uses TRBV28 and TRBJ1-5; perhaps TRBD1 as D (6 bases). CDR3 size: 15 residues. The germline V and J ends were trimmed by 1 base and 4 bases, with 11 bases remaining between them. Germline values: CDR1 MDHEN, CDR2 SYDVKM. CDR3 sequence: CASSLLTGNNQPQHF. The DNA of the CDR3 is TGTGCCAGCAGTTTATTAACAGGGAATAATCAGCCCCAGCATTTT.

CDR3 region: CASSWLQSRANVLTF. The CDR3 nucleotides are TGTGCCAGCAGTTGGCTACAAAGTCGGGCCAACGTCCTGACTTTC. The chain has TRBV27 and TRBJ2-6, with D unclear. V was cut by 4 bases and J by 5 bases, with 12 bases left in between. CDR1 MNHEY and CDR2 SMNVEV come from the germline V gene (reference sequence). The CDR3 has 15 amino acids.

There are a few counts of this clone. This sequence joins TRBV7-3 and TRBJ2-3, with 13 nucleotides matching TRBD2. There are 17 residues in the CDR3. Trimming removed 6 bases from V and 4 bases from J; junction bases left unmatched: 10. Per germline, CDR1 SGHTA and CDR2 FQGTGA. DNA for the CDR3: TGTGCCAGCAGTTTTTTTCCGGGACTAGCGGGGTCAGATACGCAGTATTTT. Its protein is CASSFFPGLAGSDTQYF. The entire variable domain, with the rest obtained from reference TRBV7-3 and TRBJ2-3, is as follows: GAGVSQTPSNKVTEKGKYVELRCDPISGHTALYWYRQSLGQGPEFLIYFQGTGAADDSGLPNDRFFAVRPEGSVSTLKIQRTERGDSAVYLCASSFFPGLAGSDTQYFGPGTRLTVL.

The V and J genes are TRBV2 and TRBJ1-2; weak D call: TRBD1 (6 bases). Trimming removed 6 bases at V and 3 bases at J, with 11 bases between. Looked up from germline, CDR1 is SNHLY and CDR2 is FYNNEI. CDR3 length: 13 residues. CDR3 coding DNA: TGTGCCAGCAGCCCGGGACAAGACTATGGCTACACCTTC. Residues: CASSPGQDYGYTF.

The chain is built from TRBV5-6 and TRBJ1-1; 10 nucleotides match TRBD1. The germline V gene has CDR1 SGHDT and CDR2 YYEEEE. V dropped 5 bases and J dropped 6; count of bases not matched to a gene: 7. The CDR3 runs 14 residues. Written as DNA, the CDR3 is TGTGCCAGCAGTTGGGACAGGGGAACATCTGAAGCTTTCTTT. Amino acids: CASSWDRGTSEAFF.

The genes are TRBV19 and TRBJ2-7; no firm D call. CDR3 length: 11 amino acids. Germline V gene lookup returns CDR1 LNHDA and CDR2 SQIVND (reference sequence). The V end lost 2 bases, the J end lost 6 bases, and 5 bases lay between the germline ends. CDR3 in DNA: TGTGCCAGTAGTATACGTGGCGAGCAGTACTTC. This encodes CASSIRGEQYF.

The chain combines TRBV6-1 with TRBJ1-5; D may be TRBD1 (5 bases). This CDR3 is 14 amino acids long. Between the trimmed V and J ends, which lost 1 base and 7 bases, there was a span of 11 bases. Looked up from germline, CDR1 is MNHNS and CDR2 is SASEGT. The CDR3 DNA is TGTGCCAGCAGTGAAGGGCGGGGGGGGCAGCCCCAGCATTTT. The encoded protein is CASSEGRGGQPQHF.

The chain is built from TRBV27 and TRBJ2-7, with 8 bases identical to TRBD1. V shed 0 bases and J 5 bases; nucleotides not matched to a gene: 6. The CDR3 sequence is 15 residues long. CDR1 and CDR2 from the germline V gene are MNHEY and SMNVEV (reference sequence). The CDR3, as DNA: TGTGCCAGCAGTTTATCGTACAGGGGGGACGACGAGCAGTACTTC. As protein: CASSLSYRGDDEQYF.

This clone was observed a handful of times. The rearrangement links TRBV28 to TRBJ1-2; D gene unclear. Trimming took off 4 bases at V and 2 bases at J, with 14 bases between the two ends. Germline-derived CDR1 and CDR2 are MDHEN and SYDVKM. There are 15 residues in the CDR3. In DNA, the CDR3 is TGTGCCAGCAGTTCCATCCCTTACGGGAACTATGGCTACACCTTC. This encodes CASSSIPYGNYGYTF.

V usage is TRBV5-1 and J usage is TRBJ2-1; TRBD2 is a possible D gene (5 bases). Per the germline V gene, CDR1 is SGHRS and CDR2 is YFSETQ. V dropped 4 bases and J dropped 9 bases, with 11 bases sitting between them. The CDR3 covers 12 residues. The CDR3: CASSDTGVEQFF. As DNA, the CDR3 is TGCGCCAGCAGCGATACCGGGGTTGAGCAGTTCTTC.